What follows are 6 T cell receptor beta chains derived from one specimen sequenced in a study of shared clonotypes between healthy human individuals. Clones were sequenced by immunoSEQ multiplex PCR, and TCRdb holds only the in-frame ones, with some missing. The sample shows 900,000 to 1,200,000 clones, about 84% of them seen only once. What was sequenced was memory CD4+ T cells from PBMCs. The subset was: CD45RA-negative fraction. The receptors come from a man younger than 35 in good health. Some clones in this sample may be carry-over from other donors' samples.

A remark on this clone: A read error may explain this, as a much larger clone is one base away. This CDR3 reads CASSLFPQGRGELFF. The CDR3 coding sequence is TGTGCCAGCAGTTTATTCCCCCAGGGACGCGGGGAGCTGTTTTTT. The chain carries TRBV27 and TRBJ2-2; D possibly uses TRBD1 or TRBD2 (5 bases each). Germline assignment: CDR1 MNHEY and CDR2 SMNVEV (reference sequence). The CDR3 loop spans 15 amino acids. The V gene lost 1 base and the J gene lost 7 bases, with 13 bases spanning the gap.

The rearrangement joins TRBV30 to TRBJ2-3, with 8 bases that match TRBD2. The CDR3 consists of 15 residues. The germline V gene encodes CDR1 GTSNPN and CDR2 SVGIG (reference sequence). Trimming removed 5 bases from V and 2 bases from J; junction bases left unmatched: 9. In DNA, the CDR3 is TGTGCCTGGGGAGGGACTAGAATAACCACAGATACGCAGTATTTT. Protein: CAWGGTRITTDTQYF. The variable domain in full, completed from reference TRBV30 and TRBJ2-3, reads SQTIHQWPATLVQPVGSPLSLECTVEGTSNPNLYWYRQAAGRGLQLLFYSVGIGQISSEVPQNLSASRPQDRQFILSSKKLLLSDSGFYLCAWGGTRITTDTQYFGPGTRLTVL.

Many counts were recorded for this clone. J is TRBJ2-7 and V is TRBV20-1; D is uncertain. In germline, CDR1 is DFQATT, CDR2 SNEGSKA (reference sequence). This CDR3 contains 11 residues. V was shortened by 3 bases and J by 5 bases, with 8 bases between the two germline ends. DNA of the CDR3: TGCAGTGCTAGCAACCAGGACGAGCAGTACTTC. Amino acids: CSASNQDEQYF.

The V gene is TRBV6-1, the J gene TRBJ1-5, with D possibly matching TRBD1 (5 bases). CDR1 is MNHNS and CDR2 is SASEGT in the germline V gene. The length of the CDR3 is 12 residues. V was trimmed by 6 bases and J by 9 bases, leaving 12 bases between them. The DNA for the CDR3 is TGTGCCAGCAGGGCAGATGGGGGGCCCCAGCATTTT. Amino acid sequence: CASRADGGPQHF.

Remarks on this clone: An end of the junction differs from the germline gene, which may be a read error. V usage is TRBV11-2 and J usage is TRBJ2-1; possibly TRBD1 or TRBD2 for D (5 bases each). This CDR3 comprises 13 residues. The germline gives CDR1 SGHAT, CDR2 FQNNGV. The chain's CDR3 is CASSSTDGTTEIF. The CDR3 DNA reads TGTGCCAGCAGCTCAACGGACGGGACCACGGAGATCTTC.

The CDR3 reads CASSSKPGQFYSNQPQHF. The CDR3 DNA follows: TGTGCCAGCAGCTCAAAACCGGGACAGTTTTATAGCAATCAGCCCCAGCATTTT. The rearrangement uses TRBV7-9 and TRBJ1-5; 7 bases agree with TRBD1. CDR1 and CDR2 from the germline V gene are SEHNR and FQNEAQ (reference sequence). Trimming cost V 4 bases and J 0 bases; bases outside gene matches: 12. The CDR3 is 18 residues long.